This TCR beta chain was identified in a study of multiple sclerosis patients with progressive multifocal leukoencephalopathy. Turning to this clone: Antigen: not known.

The V end lost 1 base, the J end lost 1 base, and 15 bases lay between the germline ends. CDR1 and CDR2 from the germline V gene are SGDLS and YYNGEE. The CDR3 length is 18 residues. Study-wide results and caveats: PML-onset expanded TRB clones were detectable before and during natalizumab therapy.

Some clones are missing from TCRdb's copy, which holds only in-frame ones; the method was immunoSEQ multiplex PCR. The sample consists of around 30,000 clones, around 89% of them appearing once. Time point described: 12 to 13 months of natalizumab therapy. All PML patients were female, and all patients had earlier interferon beta. The chain combines TRBV9 with TRBJ2-6; the D gene is possibly TRBD1 (6 bases). The clonotype comes from a human donor with multiple sclerosis. Sample: PBMCs, taken from a patient treated with natalizumab. The CDR3 sequence: CASSVRQGQPSGANVLTF. The CDR3 DNA follows: TGTGCCAGCAGCGTACGGCAGGGGCAACCTTCTGGGGCCAACGTCCTGACTTTC. Combining the CDR3 with reference TRBV9 and TRBJ2-6 gives the whole variable domain DSGVTQTPKHLITATGQRVTLRCSPRSGDLSVYWYQQSLDQGLQFLIQYYNGEERAKGNILERFSAQQFPDLHSELNLSSLELGDSALYFCASSVRQGQPSGANVLTFGAGSRLTVL.